The clone carrying this TCR beta chain appeared many times. The CDR3 totals 13 residues. The J segment lost 4 bases and the V segment lost 2 bases, leaving 1 base of the junction unmatched. CDR1 is SGHRS, CDR2 YFSETQ, per germline. This specimen comes from a study of neurological immune-mediated disorders. Each CDR3 protein is one row after TCRdb ran MiXCR on the 5' RACE reads. The sample lists about 55,000 distinct CDR3 sequences; 4% were seen once. The sorted libraries started from about 950,000 CD4+ or CD8+ T cells. The sequenced sample consisted of CD4+ T cells from blood. The chain has TRBV5-1 and TRBJ1-2, with 8 bases aligning to TRBD1. This TCR came from a woman in her forties with multiple sclerosis. The CDR3 DNA reads TGCGCCAGCAGCTTTGGGACAGGCTATGGCTACACCTTC. Residues: CASSFGTGYGYTF.